Below are 9 T cell receptor beta chains sequenced from a single sample in a study of blood T cells in healthy people across ages. A second about 6 to 11 cycle PCR used barcoded and J-beta primers. MiXCR, applied by TCRdb to the 5' RACE reads, yields one record per CDR3 protein. This sample has nearly 1 million distinct CDR3 sequences, with roughly half found just once. Sequenced material: blood. These receptors were taken from an older woman in good health.

This clonotype turned up a few times. J is TRBJ2-5 and V is TRBV28; 7 bases line up with TRBD2. The J call may be wrong; the DNA end is better matched by TRBJ2-7. CDR3 size: 15 residues. Germline CDR1 is MDHEN and CDR2 is SYDVKM. In DNA, the CDR3 is TGTGCCAGCAGTTTAGGAAGGGAGGGCCGGAACGAGCAGTACTTC. Translated: CASSLGREGRNEQYF.

This chain joins TRBV20-1 and TRBJ1-6, with TRBD1 matching over 7 bases. The V and J ends lost 2 bases and 3 bases, in that order; junction bases with no gene match: 4. This CDR3 has 15 residues. In germline, CDR1 is DFQATT, CDR2 SNEGSKA (reference sequence). DNA for the CDR3: TGCAGTGCTAGACAAGGGGGCGGCTATAATTCACCCCTCCACTTT. Encoded protein: CSARQGGGYNSPLHF.

This chain connects TRBV7-9 to TRBJ2-1; D remains unclear. Germline assignment: CDR1 SEHNR and CDR2 FQNEAQ (reference sequence). The CDR3 runs 15 residues. The V gene lost 0 bases and the J gene lost 6 bases, with 12 bases spanning the gap. The CDR3 DNA reads TGTGCCAGCAGCTTAGCCGGTCGAGCTAGCAATGAGCAGTTCTTC. It specifies CASSLAGRASNEQFF.

V gene TRBV5-1 combines with J gene TRBJ2-3, with D tentatively TRBD1 or TRBD2 (5 bases each). Trimming took 5 bases from V and 3 from J, leaving 22 bases between them. Germline assignment: CDR1 SGHRS and CDR2 YFSETQ. The CDR3 runs 17 residues. The CDR3 nucleotides read TGCGCCAGCAGGCAGGCTCAACCGGGACCACAGACAGATACGCAGTATTTT. This gives the protein CASRQAQPGPQTDTQYF.

The chain combines TRBV25-1 with TRBJ2-1, with D uncertain. The CDR3 is 15 amino acids. CDR1 is MGHDK, CDR2 SYGVNS, per germline. V was clipped by 8 bases and J by 0 bases, with 14 bases between them. The CDR3 region has the DNA TGTGCCAGCGGGATGAGGAGTTCCTCCTACAATGAGCAGTTCTTC. This sequence encodes CASGMRSSSYNEQFF.

A few counts support this clonotype. The V gene is TRBV29-1, the J gene TRBJ2-1, with D perhaps TRBD1 or TRBD2 (5 bases each). The CDR3 is made up of 15 amino acids. The ends were cut back, 7 bases at V and 0 bases at J, with 16 bases in the middle. Germline V lookup: CDR1 SQVTM, CDR2 ANQGSEA. The CDR3 nucleotides read TGCAGCGGAGAAGGGGAGCTAAGCTCCTACAATGAGCAGTTCTTC. This translates into CSGEGELSSYNEQFF.

The chain uses TRBV7-2 and TRBJ2-1; 14 nucleotides agree with TRBD2. The CDR3 extends over 15 amino acids. CDR1 SGHTA and CDR2 FQGNSA come from the germline V gene. The V and J ends lost 1 base and 10 bases, in that order; junction bases with no gene match: 3. The CDR3 DNA follows: TGTGCCAGCAGCTTAGAGGGACTAGCGGGAGAGGAGCAGTTCTTC. Translating it yields CASSLEGLAGEEQFF.

This chain uses TRBV6-6 with TRBJ2-7; perhaps TRBD2 as D (6 bases). Germline V gives CDR1 MNHNY, CDR2 SVGAGI (reference sequence). The CDR3 consists of 16 residues. The V gene lost 5 bases and the J gene lost 7 bases, with 24 bases spanning the gap. CDR3 bases: TGTGCCAGCAGTCCCCTAGGGAGCGGGTCGACTAATGAGCAGTACTTC. This sequence encodes CASSPLGSGSTNEQYF.

This clonotype was detected only a few times. V is TRBV24-1 and J is TRBJ2-6, with D perhaps TRBD1 (6 bases). Looked up from germline, CDR1 is KGHDR and CDR2 is SFDVKD. The CDR3 has 18 residues. V was pared by 9 bases and J by 0 bases, with 20 bases between. The CDR3 coding sequence is TGTGCCACCTCCGGTCACAGGGATGCGTACTCTGGGGCCAACGTCCTGACTTTC. Protein sequence: CATSGHRDAYSGANVLTF.